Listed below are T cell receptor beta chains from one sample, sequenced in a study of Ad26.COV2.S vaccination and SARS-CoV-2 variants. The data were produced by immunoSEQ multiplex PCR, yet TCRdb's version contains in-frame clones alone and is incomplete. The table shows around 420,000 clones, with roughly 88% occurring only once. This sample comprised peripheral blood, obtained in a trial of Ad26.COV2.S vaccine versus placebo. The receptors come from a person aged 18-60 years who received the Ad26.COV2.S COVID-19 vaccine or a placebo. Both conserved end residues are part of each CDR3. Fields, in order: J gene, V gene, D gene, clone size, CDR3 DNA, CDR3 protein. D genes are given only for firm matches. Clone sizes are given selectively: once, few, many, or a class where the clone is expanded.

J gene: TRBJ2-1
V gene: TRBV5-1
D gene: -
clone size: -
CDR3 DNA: TGCGCCAGCAGCCCGGGACAATGGAATGAGCAGTTCTTC
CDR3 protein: CASSPGQWNEQFF

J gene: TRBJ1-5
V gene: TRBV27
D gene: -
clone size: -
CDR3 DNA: TGTGCCAGCAGGGCAGGGGCTAGCAATCAGCCCCAGCATTTT
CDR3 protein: CASRAGASNQPQHF

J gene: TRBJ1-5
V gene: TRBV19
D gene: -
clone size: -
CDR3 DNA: TGTGCCAGTAGTATCGGGTGGGGAGAATTGGACAATCAGCCCCAGCATTTT
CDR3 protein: CASSIGWGELDNQPQHF

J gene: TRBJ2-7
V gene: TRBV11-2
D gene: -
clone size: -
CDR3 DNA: TGTGCCAGCAGCATTTACAGGAGCTACTACGAGCAGTACTTC
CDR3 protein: CASSIYRSYYEQYF

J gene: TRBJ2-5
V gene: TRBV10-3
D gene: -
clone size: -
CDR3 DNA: TGTGCCATCAGTGAGTACGGCAGCCAAGAGACCCAGTACTTC
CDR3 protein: CAISEYGSQETQYF

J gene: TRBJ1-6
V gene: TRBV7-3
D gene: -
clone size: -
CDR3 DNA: TGTGCCAGCAGCTCAGGCCCAGGGAATTCACCCCTCCACTTT
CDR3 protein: CASSSGPGNSPLHF

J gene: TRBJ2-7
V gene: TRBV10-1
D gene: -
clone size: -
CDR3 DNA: TGCGCCAGCAGAAAGGGACAACGAGCCTACGAGCAGTACTTC
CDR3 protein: CASRKGQRAYEQYF

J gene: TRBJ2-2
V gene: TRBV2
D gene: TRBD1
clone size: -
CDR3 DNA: TGTGCCAGCAGTGAAGCGCCGCAGGGGGCGAATGTAGTGAACACCGGGGAGCTGTTTTTT
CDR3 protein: CASSEAPQGANVVNTGELFF

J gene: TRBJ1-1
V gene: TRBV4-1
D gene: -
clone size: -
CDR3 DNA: TGCGCCAGCAGCCACGGAGACAGTCGGAACACTGAAGCTTTCTTT
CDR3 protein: CASSHGDSRNTEAFF

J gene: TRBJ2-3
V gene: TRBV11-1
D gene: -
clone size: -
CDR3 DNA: TGTGCCAGCAGCTCTCCGGGAGCCACGAGGTATACGCAGTATTTT
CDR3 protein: CASSSPGATRYTQYF

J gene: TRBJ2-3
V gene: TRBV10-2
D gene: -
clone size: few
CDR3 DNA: TGCGCCACCGGGACCTCAGGGGCAGATACGCAGTATTTT
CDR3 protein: CATGTSGADTQYF

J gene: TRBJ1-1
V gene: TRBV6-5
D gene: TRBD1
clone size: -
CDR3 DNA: TGTGCCAGCAGGTACAGGGGGGTAGCTTTCTTT
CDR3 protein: CASRYRGVAFF

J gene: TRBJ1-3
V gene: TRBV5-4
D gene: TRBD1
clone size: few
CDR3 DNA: TGTGCCAGCAGCTTGGCCGGGAGGACAGGCGTGGAAAACACCATATATTTT
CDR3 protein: CASSLAGRTGVENTIYF

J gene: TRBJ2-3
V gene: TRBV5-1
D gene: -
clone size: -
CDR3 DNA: TGCGCCAGCAGACCCGGACAGTTCACAGATACGCAGTATTTT
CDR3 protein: CASRPGQFTDTQYF

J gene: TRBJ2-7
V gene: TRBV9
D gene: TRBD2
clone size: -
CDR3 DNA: TGTGCCAGCAGCGTAGGGAGCGGGAACGAGCAGTACTTC
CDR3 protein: CASSVGSGNEQYF

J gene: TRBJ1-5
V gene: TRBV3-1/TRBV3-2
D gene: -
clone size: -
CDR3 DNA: TGTGCCAGCAGCCAAACTGGACAGAGGAGCAATCAGCCCCAGCATTTT
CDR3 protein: CASSQTGQRSNQPQHF

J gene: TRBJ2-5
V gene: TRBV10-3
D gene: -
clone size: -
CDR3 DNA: TGTGCCATCAGTGATGCAGGGTCGGAGACCCAGTACTTC
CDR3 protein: CAISDAGSETQYF

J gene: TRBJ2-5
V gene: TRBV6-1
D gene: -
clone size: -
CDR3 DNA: TGTGCCAGCAGTGAACTCGGAGGCAGTTTGGTAGAGACCCAGTACTTC
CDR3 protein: CASSELGGSLVETQYF

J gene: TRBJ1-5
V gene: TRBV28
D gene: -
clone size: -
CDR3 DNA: TGTGCCAGCAGTCGGCGGACATTAAGCAATCAGCCCCAGCATTTT
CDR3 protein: CASSRRTLSNQPQHF

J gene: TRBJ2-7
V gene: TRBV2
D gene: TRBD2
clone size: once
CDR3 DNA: TGTGCCAGCAGTGAAGCGACGGGGGGGCCTTACGAGCAGTACTTC
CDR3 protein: CASSEATGGPYEQYF

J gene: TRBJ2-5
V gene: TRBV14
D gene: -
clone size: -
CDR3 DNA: TGTGCCAGCAGCCCCTTTTCCGGCCAGATGGAAGAGACCCAGTACTTC
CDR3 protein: CASSPFSGQMEETQYF

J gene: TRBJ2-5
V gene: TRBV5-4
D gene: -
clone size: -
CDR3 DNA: TGTGCCAGCAGCTTCAGGGGTTGGGAGACCCAGTACTTC
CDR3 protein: CASSFRGWETQYF

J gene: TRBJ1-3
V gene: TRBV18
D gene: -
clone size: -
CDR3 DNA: TGTGCCAGCTCACCGGTTGACAGTAGCTCTGGAAACACCATATATTTT
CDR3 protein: CASSPVDSSSGNTIYF

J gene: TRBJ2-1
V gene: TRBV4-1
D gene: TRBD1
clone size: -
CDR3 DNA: TGCGCCAGCAGCCAACCTTCTAGGACCCCGGGACAGGGAAATGAGCAGTTCTTC
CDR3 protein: CASSQPSRTPGQGNEQFF

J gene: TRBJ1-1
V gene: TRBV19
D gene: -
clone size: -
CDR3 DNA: TGTGCCAGTGATACGGACGGTCTGTCGGGCACTGAAGCTTTCTTT
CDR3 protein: CASDTDGLSGTEAFF

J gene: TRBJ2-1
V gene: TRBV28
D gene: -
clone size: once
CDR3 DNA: TGTGCCAGCAGTTTCCTCCCCAACGCCCCGCCCTACAATGAGCAGTTCTTC
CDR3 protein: CASSFLPNAPPYNEQFF

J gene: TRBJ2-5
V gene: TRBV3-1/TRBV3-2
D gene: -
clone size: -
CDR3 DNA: TGTGCCAGCAGCCAAGGTGGGGTATCAGAGACCCAGTACTTC
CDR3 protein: CASSQGGVSETQYF

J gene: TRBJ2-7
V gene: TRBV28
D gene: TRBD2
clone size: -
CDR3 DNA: TGTGCCAGCAGTTTATTGGGGGGGACCTACGAGCAGTACTTC
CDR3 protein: CASSLLGGTYEQYF

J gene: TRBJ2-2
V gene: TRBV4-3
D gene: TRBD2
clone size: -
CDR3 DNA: TGCGCCAGCAGCCAAGAAGGCGGGGGAGGGACCGGGGAGCTGTTTTTT
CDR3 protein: CASSQEGGGGTGELFF

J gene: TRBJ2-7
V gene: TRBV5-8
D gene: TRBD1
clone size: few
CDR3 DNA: TGTGCCAGCAGCCAGACAGGGTGGTACGAGCAGTACTTC
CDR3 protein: CASSQTGWYEQYF

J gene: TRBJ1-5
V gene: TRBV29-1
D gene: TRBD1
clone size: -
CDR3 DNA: TGCAGCGTGATAGGGACAGGGGATCAGCCCCAGCATTTT
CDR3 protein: CSVIGTGDQPQHF

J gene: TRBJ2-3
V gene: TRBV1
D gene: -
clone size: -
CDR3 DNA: TGCACCAGCGCCCCGAGGGCCGAAGGAGATACGCAGTATTTT
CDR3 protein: CTSAPRAEGDTQYF

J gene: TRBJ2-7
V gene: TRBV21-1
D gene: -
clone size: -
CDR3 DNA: TGTGCCAGCAGTGCCACGAGGCTAGCGGGGGGAAACTACGAGCAGTACTTC
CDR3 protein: CASSATRLAGGNYEQYF